This T cell receptor (beta chain) stems from a study of Ad26.COV2.S vaccination and SARS-CoV-2 variants. Study-wide results and caveats: Reported findings describe substantial breadth in spike-specific CD8+ and CD4+ T cell responses following vaccination. Measurements of TCR breadth and depth may have given underestimates of the total T cell responses.

CDR1 and CDR2 (germline): LGHDT, YNNKEL (reference sequence). Trimming at V came to 6 bases and at J to 7 bases, leaving 7 bases not matched to a gene. The CDR3 is 14 residues long. For this clone: What it binds is not known.

Libraries were prepared by immunoSEQ multiplex PCR; TCRdb keeps only in-frame clonotypes and omits some of them. The repertoire holds fewer than 100,000 clones, with approximately 86% as singletons. This TCR was recovered from a human donor who had recovered from COVID-19. The V gene is TRBV3-1 (or the pseudogene TRBV3-2), the J gene TRBJ2-3, with TRBD2 matching 10 bases. Source: peripheral blood, taken after recovery from COVID-19. CDR3 coding DNA: TGTGCCAGCAGTCGTACTAGCGGGACTCATACGCAGTATTTT. The encoded protein is CASSRTSGTHTQYF.